A single sample gave rise to the 15 T cell receptor beta chains below, sequenced in a study of response to subunit inactivated influenza vaccine. TCRdb re-analysed the RT-PCR reads in MiXCR, keeping a single row per CDR3 protein. The sample contains a few hundred thousand distinct CDR3 sequences, 14% of which appear only once. Here the sequenced sample was PBMCs from blood, taken roughly 12 days after vaccination. The source of these receptors is a man aged 45 to 65 who received an inactivated influenza vaccine.

In this sample, this clonotype turned up a few times. This chain joins TRBV20-1 and TRBJ1-1, with D possibly TRBD1 on 5 matching bases. This CDR3 has 14 amino acids. Germline V lookup: CDR1 DFQATT, CDR2 SNEGSKA (reference sequence). Trimming pared 3 bases from V and 1 base from J, leaving 12 bases between. The CDR3 sequence is CSARWGGKNTEAFF. The CDR3, as DNA: TGCAGTGCTAGGTGGGGGGGAAAGAACACTGAAGCTTTCTTT.

The chain employs TRBV5-5 and TRBJ2-2; 9 nucleotides match TRBD1. The CDR3 consists of 16 residues. V lost 6 bases and J lost 1; bases outside the gene matches: 7. The germline CDR1 and CDR2 sequences are SGHKS and YYEKEE (reference sequence). The CDR3 spells CASNPPGQGNTGELFF. In DNA form, the CDR3 reads TGTGCCAGCAACCCACCGGGACAGGGGAACACCGGGGAGCTGTTTTTT.

The table lists this clonotype with a few counts. J is TRBJ2-3 and V is TRBV7-2; 7 nucleotides match TRBD1. V lost 5 bases and J lost 2; bases outside the gene matches: 7. The CDR3 is made up of 15 amino acids. CDR1 and CDR2 from the germline V gene are SGHTA and FQGNSA. CDR3: CASSTRRGNTDTQYF. In DNA form, the CDR3 reads TGTGCCAGCAGCACCCGCAGGGGGAACACAGATACGCAGTATTTT.

The chain carries TRBV7-9 and TRBJ2-1; 8 bases match TRBD2. V was clipped by 3 bases and J by 1 base; unmatched bases: 5. CDR3 length: 16 residues. Germline CDR1 and CDR2: SEHNR and FQNEAQ (reference sequence). This CDR3 reads CASSFPGGGSYNEQFF. The CDR3 nucleotides read TGTGCCAGCAGCTTCCCGGGCGGGGGGTCCTACAATGAGCAGTTCTTC.

This CDR3 is CASSRTSGAHYGYTF. CDR3 coding DNA: TGCGCCAGCAGCCGAACTTCAGGGGCTCACTATGGCTACACCTTC. This chain links TRBV5-1 with TRBJ1-2, with D possibly TRBD1 on 6 matching bases. The germline gives CDR1 SGHRS, CDR2 YFSETQ. The CDR3 loop spans 15 amino acids. Deletions cut 4 bases from V and 3 bases from J, with 16 bases between.

The chain's CDR3 is CASSRDGTGLDTQYF. Written as DNA, the CDR3 is TGTGCCAGCAGTAGAGACGGGACAGGGCTAGATACGCAGTATTTT. This chain joins TRBV12-3 or TRBV12-4 and TRBJ2-3, with 9 bases matching TRBD1. V gave up 5 bases and J gave up 5 bases; unmatched junction bases: 8. The CDR3 is 15 amino acids.

This clonotype has a count of ten or more. The V and J genes are TRBV7-9 and TRBJ2-7; 14 bases line up with TRBD2. Per germline, CDR1 SEHNR and CDR2 FQNEAQ (reference sequence). The CDR3 extends over 16 amino acids. V was clipped by 4 bases and J by 4 bases; unmatched bases: 6. The CDR3 loop reads CASSSAGTSGGYEQYF. DNA for the CDR3: TGTGCCAGCAGCTCCGCCGGGACTAGCGGGGGTTACGAGCAGTACTTC.

This clonotype was seen a handful of times. This sequence joins TRBV7-9 and TRBJ2-1; 11 positions agree with TRBD2. This CDR3 comprises 17 residues. The germline V gene has CDR1 SEHNR and CDR2 FQNEAQ (reference sequence). V lost 3 bases to trimming and J lost 3 bases; unmatched junction nucleotides: 7. CDR3 sequence: CASSFPPTSGNYNEQFF. CDR3 nucleotide sequence: TGTGCCAGCAGCTTCCCCCCGACTAGCGGGAACTACAATGAGCAGTTCTTC.

The J gene is TRBJ2-4, the V gene TRBV3-1, with TRBD1 as a possible D gene (6 bases). V was shortened by 0 bases and J by 2 bases, with 11 bases between the two germline ends. This CDR3 contains 16 residues. Germline values: CDR1 LGHDT, CDR2 YNNKEL (reference sequence). CDR3 residues: CASSQESRGTKNIQYF. DNA of the CDR3: TGTGCCAGCAGCCAAGAGAGCAGGGGAACCAAAAACATTCAGTACTTC.

In this sample, this clonotype turned up a few times. V gene TRBV20-1 combines with J gene TRBJ1-5; 10 nucleotides align to TRBD1. Germline V CDR1 and CDR2: DFQATT, SNEGSKA (reference sequence). The J segment lost 4 bases and the V segment lost 6 bases, leaving 6 bases of the junction unmatched. This CDR3 has 14 residues. This chain's CDR3 is CSAPRQGANQPQHF. The CDR3 bases are TGCAGTGCCCCCCGACAGGGGGCGAATCAGCCCCAGCATTTT.

This clonotype appeared a few times. V usage is TRBV12-3 or TRBV12-4 and J usage is TRBJ2-7, with 8 bases fitting TRBD1. V lost 6 bases and J lost 1; bases outside the gene matches: 8. The CDR3 covers 15 residues. CDR3 sequence (DNA): TGTGCCAGCAGAAGGACAGGGACTGGATCCTACGAGCAGTACTTC. It yields the protein CASRRTGTGSYEQYF.

This sequence joins TRBV4-3 and TRBJ2-5, with TRBD2 identical over 7 bases. Per germline, CDR1 LGHNA and CDR2 YSLEER. V was clipped by 0 bases and J by 13 bases; unmatched bases: 17. CDR3 size: 16 residues. The CDR3 region has the DNA TGCGCCAGCAGCCAAGATTATCCTAGCGGACGGGGGGAATTGTACTTC. It is translated as CASSQDYPSGRGELYF.

The chain has TRBV3-1 and TRBJ2-1; D is possibly TRBD1 (6 bases). The V and J ends lost 4 bases and 2 bases respectively, with 15 bases between them. This CDR3 contains 16 residues. The germline CDR1 and CDR2 sequences are LGHDT and YNNKEL (reference sequence). CDR3 nucleotide sequence: TGTGCCAGCAGCCCAACAGGGTCTATCGCCTACAATGAGCAGTTCTTC. As protein: CASSPTGSIAYNEQFF.

This clonotype was counted only a few times. The rearrangement uses TRBV7-2 and TRBJ1-2; possibly TRBD1 for D (6 bases). The CDR3 runs 15 residues. V lost 5 bases to trimming and J lost 7 bases, with 20 bases between them. The germline CDR1 and CDR2 sequences are SGHTA and FQGNSA. The CDR3 spells CASSGLKQGVLGYTF. The CDR3 DNA is TGTGCCAGCAGCGGACTTAAACAGGGAGTTCTTGGCTACACCTTC.

The rearrangement uses TRBV20-1 and TRBJ2-3; D may be TRBD2 (6 bases). CDR1 DFQATT and CDR2 SNEGSKA come from the germline V gene (reference sequence). The CDR3 contains 14 residues. Trimming cost V 3 bases and J 0 bases, with 10 bases left between them. CDR3 in DNA: TGCAGTGCTAGCAGGCGGGGTAGCACAGATACGCAGTATTTT. Translating gives CSASRRGSTDTQYF.